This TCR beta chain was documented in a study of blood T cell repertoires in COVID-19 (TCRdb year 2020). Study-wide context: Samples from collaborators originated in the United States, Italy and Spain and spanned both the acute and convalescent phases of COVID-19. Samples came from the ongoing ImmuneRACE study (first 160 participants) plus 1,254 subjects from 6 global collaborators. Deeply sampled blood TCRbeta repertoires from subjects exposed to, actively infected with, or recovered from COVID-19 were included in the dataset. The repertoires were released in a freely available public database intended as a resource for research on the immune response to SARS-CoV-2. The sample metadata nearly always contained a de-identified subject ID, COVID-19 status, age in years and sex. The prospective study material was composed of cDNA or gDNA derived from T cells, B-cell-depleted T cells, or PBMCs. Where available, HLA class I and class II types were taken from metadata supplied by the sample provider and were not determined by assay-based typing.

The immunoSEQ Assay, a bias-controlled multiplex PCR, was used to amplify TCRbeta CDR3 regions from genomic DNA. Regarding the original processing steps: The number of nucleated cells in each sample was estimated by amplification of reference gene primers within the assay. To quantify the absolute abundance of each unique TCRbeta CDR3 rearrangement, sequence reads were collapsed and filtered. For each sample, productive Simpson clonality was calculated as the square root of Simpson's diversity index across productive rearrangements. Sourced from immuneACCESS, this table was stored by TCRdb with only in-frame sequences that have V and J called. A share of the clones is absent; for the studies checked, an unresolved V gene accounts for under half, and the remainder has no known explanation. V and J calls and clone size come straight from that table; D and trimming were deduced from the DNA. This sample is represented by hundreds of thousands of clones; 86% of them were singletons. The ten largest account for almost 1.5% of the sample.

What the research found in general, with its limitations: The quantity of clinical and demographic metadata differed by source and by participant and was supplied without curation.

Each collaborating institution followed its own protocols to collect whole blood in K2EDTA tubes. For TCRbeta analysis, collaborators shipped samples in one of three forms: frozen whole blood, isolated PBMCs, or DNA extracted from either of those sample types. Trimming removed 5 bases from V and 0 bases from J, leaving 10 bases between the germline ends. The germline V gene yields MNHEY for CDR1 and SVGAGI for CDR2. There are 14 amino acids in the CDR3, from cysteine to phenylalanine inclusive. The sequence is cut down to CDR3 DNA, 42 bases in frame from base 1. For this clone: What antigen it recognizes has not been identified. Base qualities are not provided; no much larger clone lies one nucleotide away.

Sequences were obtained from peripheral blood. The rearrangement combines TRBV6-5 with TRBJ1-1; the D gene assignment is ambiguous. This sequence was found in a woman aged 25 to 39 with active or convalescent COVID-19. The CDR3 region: CASSNSLLNTEAFF. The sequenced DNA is TGTGCCAGCAGTAACAGCCTATTGAACACTGAAGCTTTCTTT.